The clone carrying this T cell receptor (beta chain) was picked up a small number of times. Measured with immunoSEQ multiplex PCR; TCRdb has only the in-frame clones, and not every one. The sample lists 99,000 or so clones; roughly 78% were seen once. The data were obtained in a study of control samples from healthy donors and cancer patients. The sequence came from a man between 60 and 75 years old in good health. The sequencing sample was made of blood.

Written as DNA, the CDR3 is TGTGCCAGTAGTATACCGGGACAGGGAACACAGCCCCAGCATTTT. As protein: CASSIPGQGTQPQHF. V gene TRBV19 combines with J gene TRBJ1-5, with 9 bases identical to TRBD1. Germline V gives CDR1 LNHDA, CDR2 SQIVND (reference sequence). The CDR3 sequence is 15 residues long. The V and J ends lost 2 bases and 7 bases, in that order; junction bases with no gene match: 6.